This T cell receptor beta chain was sequenced for a study of T cells in localized non-small cell lung cancer. Produced via immunoSEQ multiplex PCR; TCRdb's table is partial and in-frame only. The sample has approximately 30,000 clones, 85% to 90% seen once. Germline values: CDR1 LGHNA, CDR2 YNFKEQ. The CDR3 is made up of 16 amino acids. V lost 0 bases and J lost 3, with 13 bases in between. Turning to this clone: Its antigen is still unknown.

Findings of the study overall: Uninvolved adjacent lung showed the highest T cell clonality, exceeding tumor. An association was observed between higher blood T cell density and longer overall survival. Heterogeneity remains possible, as sequencing covered one tumor region only.

This TCR was recovered from a male donor older than 55 with stage III lung adenocarcinoma. The sequences come from peripheral blood, collected before any cancer treatment. The chain combines TRBV4-2 with TRBJ2-3; D perhaps matches TRBD2 (7 bases). CDR3 in amino acids: CASSQDPGGRTDTQYF. DNA of the CDR3: TGTGCCAGCAGCCAAGATCCGGGGGGCAGGACAGATACGCAGTATTTT.